Included here is one T cell receptor beta chain sequence, with context. The antigen this receptor binds is unknown. The input lacks base qualities; no much larger clone sits a single base away. This record comes from a study of blood T cell repertoires in COVID-19 (TCRdb year 2020). Looking at the study overall: Samples covering the acute and convalescent phases of COVID-19 were provided by collaborators in the United States, Italy and Spain. Where available, HLA class I and class II types were obtained from metadata supplied by the sample provider rather than from assay-based typing. A de-identified subject ID, COVID-19 status, age in years and sex were almost always included in the sample metadata. The repertoires were released in a freely available public database intended as a resource for research on the immune response to SARS-CoV-2. The samples were drawn from the first 160 participants of the ongoing ImmuneRACE study and from 1,254 subjects provided by 6 global collaborators. The dataset comprised deeply sampled blood TCRbeta repertoires from subjects exposed to, actively infected with, or recovered from COVID-19. The material from the prospective study consisted of cDNA or gDNA derived from T cells, B-cell-depleted T cells, or PBMCs. Paper-wide results and their limitations: The quantity of clinical and demographic metadata differed by source and by participant and was supplied without curation.

The CDR3 sequence holds 15 residues, the cysteine and phenylalanine included. This entry keeps only the CDR3 DNA: 45 bases, framed from base 1. Taken from the germline V gene (reference sequence), the CDR1 and CDR2 loops are GTSNPN and SVGIG. The germline V and J ends show losses of 3 bases and 3 bases respectively, and no gene match explains 5 bases of the junction. TCRbeta CDR3 regions were amplified from genomic DNA by means of the immunoSEQ Assay, a bias-controlled multiplex PCR. For the original study's pipeline: Nucleated cell counts per sample were estimated from amplification of reference gene primers within the assay. Sequence reads were collapsed and filtered to measure the absolute abundance of every unique TCRbeta CDR3 rearrangement. For each sample, productive Simpson clonality was calculated as the square root of Simpson's diversity index across productive rearrangements. The source is immuneACCESS, and TCRdb retained only in-frame sequences with V and J called. Part of the clones is not carried over; for the studies checked, unresolved V genes explain less than half of this, and the remainder is unexplained. The V and J calls and clone size were taken over from that table, and D and trimming were inferred from the DNA. A total of 250,000 or so clones appear in this sample, 91% of them only once. The top ten constitute 1.2% of the sample.

Participants in the prospective study were aged roughly 18 to 100 years, lived in about two dozen United States geographic areas, and enrolled through a virtual design. In the prospective study, cohorts were assigned on the basis of participant-reported clinical history obtained from a screening survey and a study questionnaire. Each participant in the prospective study had whole blood, serum and a nasopharyngeal or oropharyngeal swab collected by mobile phlebotomists. Additional blood draws and questionnaires over an approximately two-month period could optionally be provided by prospective study participants. Before DNA extraction, blood samples from the prospective study were shipped at room temperature or frozen.

The rearranged segments are TRBV30 and TRBJ2-3; 11 junctional bases match TRBD1. The receptor comes from a human donor in a cohort exposed to, infected with or recovered from COVID-19 (not recorded which). The donor label of this sample is uncertain. Sequencing was performed on PBMCs or T cells enriched from blood (not recorded which). CDR3 protein: CAWRSGTGGTDTQYF. In nucleotides, the sequence is TGTGCCTGGAGATCGGGGACAGGGGGGACAGATACGCAGTATTTT.